The text below deals with one TCR beta chain. The antigen remains unidentified. The use of a sample-barcoded 5' primer and a J-beta primer mix characterized a second PCR of 7 to 11 cycles. In TCRdb, the 5' RACE reads were re-called with MiXCR into one record per CDR3 protein. This table holds almost 300,000 distinct CDR3 sequences, 27% found once. The data were obtained in a study of blood T cells in healthy people across ages. About the research overall: There was about one barcoded beta molecule captured by template switching per two T cells. Study-wide results and limits: It was not known whether donors were CMV positive (a possible confounder of expanded clonotype changes). PBMCs went unsorted, and a conclusive naive versus antigen-experienced comparison was therefore prevented.

The V gene's germline CDR1 is MNHNY and CDR2 SVGAGI (reference sequence). The CDR3 consists of 16 residues. Trimming took 1 base from V and 2 from J, leaving 12 bases between them. J is TRBJ1-3 and V is TRBV6-6; D unresolved. The sample consisted of blood. This TCR derives from a woman aged 70-85 years in good health. DNA of the CDR3: TGTGCCAGCAGTTACTTTGGGGAGGCTACTGGAAACACCATATATTTT. This encodes CASSYFGEATGNTIYF.